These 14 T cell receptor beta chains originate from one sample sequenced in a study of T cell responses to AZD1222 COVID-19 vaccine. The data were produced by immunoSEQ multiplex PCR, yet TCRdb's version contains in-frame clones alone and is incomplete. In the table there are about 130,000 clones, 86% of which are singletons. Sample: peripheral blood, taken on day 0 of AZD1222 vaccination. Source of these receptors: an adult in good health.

The CDR3, as DNA: TGTGCCAGCAGTTACCTATTGGGGGGGCTGTACGAGCAGTACTTC. This gives the protein CASSYLLGGLYEQYF. This chain joins TRBV6-6 and TRBJ2-7; maybe TRBD2 (7 bases). This CDR3 region has 15 residues. Deletions cut 2 bases from V and 4 bases from J, with 15 bases between. Per germline, CDR1 MNHNY and CDR2 SVGAGI (reference sequence).

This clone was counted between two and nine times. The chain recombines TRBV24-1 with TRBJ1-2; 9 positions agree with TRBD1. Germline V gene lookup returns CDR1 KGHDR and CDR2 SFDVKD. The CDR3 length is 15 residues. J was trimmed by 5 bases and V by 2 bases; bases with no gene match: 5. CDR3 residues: CATSDSGQGSYGYTF. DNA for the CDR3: TGTGCCACCAGTGATTCGGGACAGGGTTCGTATGGCTACACCTTC.

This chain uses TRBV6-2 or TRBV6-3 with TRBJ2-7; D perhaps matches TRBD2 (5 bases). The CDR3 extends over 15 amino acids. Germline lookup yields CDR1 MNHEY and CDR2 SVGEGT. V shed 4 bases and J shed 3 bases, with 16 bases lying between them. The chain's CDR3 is CASSFRPGRDYEQYF. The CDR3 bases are TGTGCCAGCAGTTTTCGTCCTGGACGGGACTACGAGCAGTACTTC.

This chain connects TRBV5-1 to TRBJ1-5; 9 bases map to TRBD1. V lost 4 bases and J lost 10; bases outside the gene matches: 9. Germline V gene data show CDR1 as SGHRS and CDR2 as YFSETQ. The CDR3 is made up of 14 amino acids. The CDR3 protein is CASSPRDREQPQHF. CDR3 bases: TGCGCCAGCAGCCCTAGGGACAGGGAACAACCCCAGCATTTT.

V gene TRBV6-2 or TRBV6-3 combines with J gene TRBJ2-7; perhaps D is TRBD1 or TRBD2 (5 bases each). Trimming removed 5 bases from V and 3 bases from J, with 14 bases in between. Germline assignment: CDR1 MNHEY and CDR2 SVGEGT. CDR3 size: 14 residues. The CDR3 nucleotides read TGTGCCAGCAGTAAACCCGGGACCCACTACGAGCAGTACTTC. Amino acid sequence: CASSKPGTHYEQYF.

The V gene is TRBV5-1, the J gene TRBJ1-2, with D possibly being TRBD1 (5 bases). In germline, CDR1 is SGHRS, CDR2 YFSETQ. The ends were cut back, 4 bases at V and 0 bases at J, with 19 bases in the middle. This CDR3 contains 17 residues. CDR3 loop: CASSPGDVVRANYGYTF. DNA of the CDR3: TGCGCCAGCAGCCCGGGGGACGTCGTCCGAGCTAACTATGGCTACACCTTC.

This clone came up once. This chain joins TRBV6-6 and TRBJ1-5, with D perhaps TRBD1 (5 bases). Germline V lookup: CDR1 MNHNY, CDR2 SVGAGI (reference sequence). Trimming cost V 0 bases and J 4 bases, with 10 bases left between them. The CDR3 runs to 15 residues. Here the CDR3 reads CASSYSLGQNQPQHF. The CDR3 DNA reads TGTGCCAGCAGTTACTCGTTAGGACAAAATCAGCCCCAGCATTTT.

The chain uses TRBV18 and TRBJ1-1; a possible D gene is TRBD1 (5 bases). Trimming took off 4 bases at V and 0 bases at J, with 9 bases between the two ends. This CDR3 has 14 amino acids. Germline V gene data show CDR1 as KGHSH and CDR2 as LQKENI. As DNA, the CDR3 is TGTGCCAGCTCACACAGGTCCATGAACACTGAAGCTTTCTTT. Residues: CASSHRSMNTEAFF.

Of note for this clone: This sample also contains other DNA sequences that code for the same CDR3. CDR3 nucleotides: TGTGCCAGCAGTCTTCAGGGATATGGCTACACCTTC. It specifies CASSLQGYGYTF. The chain is built from TRBV28 and TRBJ1-2, with D tentatively TRBD1 (5 bases). CDR1 and CDR2 from the germline V gene are MDHEN and SYDVKM. CDR3 length equals 12 residues. The V gene lost 5 bases and the J gene lost 5 bases, with 9 bases spanning the gap.

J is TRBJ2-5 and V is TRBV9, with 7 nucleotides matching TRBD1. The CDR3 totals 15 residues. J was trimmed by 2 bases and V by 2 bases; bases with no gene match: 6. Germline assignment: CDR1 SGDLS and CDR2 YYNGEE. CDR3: CASSVGDSQQETQYF. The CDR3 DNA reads TGTGCCAGCAGCGTCGGGGACAGTCAACAAGAGACCCAGTACTTC.

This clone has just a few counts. The CDR3 here is CASSARTGGSWGWSYEQYF. Here the CDR3 DNA reads TGTGCCAGCAGCGCACGGACAGGGGGCTCGTGGGGATGGTCCTACGAGCAGTACTTC. J is TRBJ2-7 and V is TRBV11-2; 11 nucleotides line up with TRBD1. This CDR3 is 19 amino acids long. Germline lookup yields CDR1 SGHAT and CDR2 FQNNGV. V lost 5 bases, J lost 1 base, and 16 bases stayed unmatched.

This CDR3 reads CASSSGSGNEQFF. The CDR3 DNA reads as TGTGCCAGCAGCTCCGGTAGCGGCAATGAGCAGTTCTTC. The chain combines TRBV11-3 with TRBJ2-1, with D possibly matching TRBD2 (6 bases). Trimming shortened V by 4 bases and J by 6 bases, and 10 bases separated the two germline ends. CDR3 length: 13 amino acids. The germline gives CDR1 SGHNT, CDR2 YENEEA.

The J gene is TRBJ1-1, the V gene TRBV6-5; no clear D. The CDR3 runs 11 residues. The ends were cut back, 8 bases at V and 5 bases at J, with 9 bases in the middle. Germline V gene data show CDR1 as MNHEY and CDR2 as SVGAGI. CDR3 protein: CASGSRTEAFF. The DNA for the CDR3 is TGTGCCAGCGGGTCACGGACTGAAGCTTTCTTT.

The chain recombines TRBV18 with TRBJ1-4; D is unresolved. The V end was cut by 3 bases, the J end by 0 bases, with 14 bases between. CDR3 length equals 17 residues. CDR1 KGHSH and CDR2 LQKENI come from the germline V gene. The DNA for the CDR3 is TGTGCCAGCTCACCCTCATGGGCGGGGACAACTAATGAAAAACTGTTTTTT. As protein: CASSPSWAGTTNEKLFF.